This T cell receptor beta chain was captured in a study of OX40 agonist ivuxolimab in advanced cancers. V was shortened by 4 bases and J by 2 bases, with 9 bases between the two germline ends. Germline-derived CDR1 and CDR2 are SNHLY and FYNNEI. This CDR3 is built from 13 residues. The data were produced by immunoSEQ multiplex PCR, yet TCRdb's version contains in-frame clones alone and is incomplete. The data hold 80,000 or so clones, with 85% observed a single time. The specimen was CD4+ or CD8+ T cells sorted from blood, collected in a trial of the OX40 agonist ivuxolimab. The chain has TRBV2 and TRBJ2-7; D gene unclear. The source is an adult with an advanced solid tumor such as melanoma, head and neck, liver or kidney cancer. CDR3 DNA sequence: TGTGCCAGCAGTGTATGGCACCCCTACGAGCAGTACTTC. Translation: CASSVWHPYEQYF.